The 5 T cell receptor beta chains presented below share a single source sample, sequenced in a study of T cells after yellow fever vaccination. TCRdb independently ran MiXCR on the 5' RACE reads; one entry per CDR3 protein. Here the sample spans about 340,000 distinct CDR3 sequences, around 4.1% being singletons. The sample consisted of PBMCs, taken 5 days after the yellow fever booster vaccination. The receptor set was obtained from a man between 18 and 29 years old who received the YFV17D yellow fever vaccine.

The rearrangement joins TRBV6-5 to TRBJ1-3; TRBD1 might be the D (6 bases). Trimming removed 6 bases at V and 3 bases at J, with 18 bases between. The CDR3 has 16 amino acids. Germline CDR1 MNHEY, CDR2 SVGAGI. The CDR3 sequence: CASSPRTDFGGNTIYF. In DNA form, the CDR3 reads TGTGCCAGCAGCCCCAGGACAGACTTTGGTGGAAACACCATATATTTT.

This clonotype was seen only a few times. The genes are TRBV27 and TRBJ2-7; 12 bases line up with TRBD2. The germline V gene has CDR1 MNHEY and CDR2 SMNVEV (reference sequence). The ends lost 4 bases at V and 0 bases at J; junction bases unmatched: 4. This CDR3 comprises 16 residues. CDR3 region: CASSYTSGGLSYEQYF. CDR3 sequence (DNA): TGTGCCAGCAGTTACACTAGCGGGGGGCTCTCCTACGAGCAGTACTTC.

This clonotype was detected only a few times. This chain uses TRBV7-9 with TRBJ2-3; D gene ambiguous. Germline CDR1 reads SEHNR; CDR2 reads FQNEAQ (reference sequence). The V end lost 8 bases, the J end lost 1 base, and 4 bases lay between the germline ends. The CDR3 has 11 residues. The CDR3 region has the DNA TGTGCCAGCCACGGCACAGATACGCAGTATTTT. This encodes CASHGTDTQYF.

V and J are TRBV5-6 and TRBJ2-2; D is perhaps TRBD1 (5 bases). Germline CDR1 reads SGHDT; CDR2 reads YYEEEE. CDR3 size: 15 residues. Trimming cost V 1 base and J 3 bases, with 10 bases left between them. The CDR3 DNA reads as TGTGCCAGCAGCTTGTTGCAGGGCGACACCGGGGAGCTGTTTTTT. Protein: CASSLLQGDTGELFF.

This clonotype appeared a few times. The chain couples TRBV6-5 to TRBJ2-2, with D perhaps matching TRBD1 or TRBD2 (5 bases each). From germline, CDR1 is MNHEY and CDR2 SVGAGI. The CDR3 is 13 residues long. V lost 7 bases, J lost 0 bases, and 6 bases lay in between. DNA of the CDR3: TGTGCCAGCATGGGGGCGAACACCGGGGAGCTGTTTTTT. It yields the protein CASMGANTGELFF.